Below, 8 T cell receptor beta chains from the same sample are listed, as sequenced in a study of T cells after yellow fever vaccination. TCRdb processed the 5' RACE reads anew with MiXCR; each CDR3 protein has one entry. The repertoire holds more than 45,000 distinct CDR3 sequences, with 5.7% as singletons. Specimen: PBMCs, either bulk or a sorted T-cell subset (CD4+, CD8+, memory, or dextramer-sorted; not recorded which), collected on the day of the yellow fever booster vaccination. Source of these receptors: a young man who received the YFV17D yellow fever vaccine.

This clonotype has ten or more counts. The DNA of the CDR3 is TGTGCCAGGGGGATGGACGGTAGGACTAATGAAAAACTGTTTTTT. Its protein is CARGMDGRTNEKLFF. The chain combines TRBV9 with TRBJ1-4; no clear D gene. Germline V CDR1 and CDR2: SGDLS, YYNGEE. CDR3 length equals 15 residues. V dropped 8 bases and J dropped 2 bases, with 16 bases sitting between them.

The chain couples TRBV20-1 to TRBJ1-2; a weak D match, TRBD1 (5 bases). Germline assignment: CDR1 DFQATT and CDR2 SNEGSKA (reference sequence). Trimming shortened V by 3 bases and J by 5 bases, and 19 bases separated the two germline ends. This CDR3 is 15 amino acids long. The CDR3 region is CSARQGRGSSYGYTF. The DNA for the CDR3 is TGCAGTGCTAGGCAGGGTCGGGGGTCTTCATATGGCTACACCTTC.

This clonotype was seen ten or more times. The chain couples TRBV4-3 to TRBJ1-1; possibly TRBD1 for D (5 bases). Trimming left V 1 base short and J 0 bases short, with 12 bases between. This CDR3 has 16 residues. Germline loops: CDR1 LGHNA, CDR2 YSLEER. The CDR3 nucleotides read TGCGCCAGCAGCCAAGTACCGGGACGGATGAACACTGAAGCTTTCTTT. Protein sequence: CASSQVPGRMNTEAFF.

This clonotype was detected many times. This chain joins TRBV6-2 or TRBV6-3 and TRBJ2-7; 9 nucleotides agree with TRBD2. Germline V gene lookup returns CDR1 MNHEY and CDR2 SVGEGT. The CDR3 runs to 15 residues. V was clipped by 6 bases and J by 2 bases; unmatched bases: 8. CDR3 in DNA: TGTGCCAGCAGCGACCCTCTAGCGGGGACCTACGAGCAGTACTTC. Translation gives CASSDPLAGTYEQYF.

The chain joins TRBV24-1 to TRBJ2-3, with D uncertain. The CDR3 is 13 residues long. The V end was cut by 6 bases, the J end by 0 bases, with 6 bases between. Germline loops: CDR1 KGHDR, CDR2 SFDVKD. The CDR3 DNA reads TGTGCCACCAGTTTCGGGAGCACAGATACGCAGTATTTT. It encodes CATSFGSTDTQYF.

V and J are TRBV19 and TRBJ1-1; D possibly corresponds to TRBD1 (5 bases). V lost 6 bases to trimming and J lost 6 bases, with 14 bases between them. This CDR3 is 13 amino acids long. Germline-derived CDR1 and CDR2 are LNHDA and SQIVND (reference sequence). Here the CDR3 reads CASSAGSVAEAFF. As DNA, the CDR3 is TGTGCCAGTAGCGCAGGGAGCGTCGCTGAAGCTTTCTTT.

This chain joins TRBV7-8 and TRBJ1-1; 9 positions agree with TRBD1. The CDR3 consists of 14 residues. Germline assignment: CDR1 SGHVS and CDR2 FQNEAQ. Unmatched junction bases numbered 1, after V lost 3 bases and J lost 2 bases. This chain's CDR3 is CASSFTGGNTEAFF. DNA for the CDR3: TGTGCCAGCAGCTTCACAGGGGGCAACACTGAAGCTTTCTTT.

This clonotype occurred many times. V usage is TRBV30 and J usage is TRBJ1-3; 7 bases agree with TRBD1. This CDR3 has 14 amino acids. Germline V gene sequence: CDR1 GTSNPN, CDR2 SVGIG (reference sequence). V was pared by 2 bases and J by 0 bases, with 1 base of the junction left unmatched. CDR3 protein: CAWSWDSSGNTIYF. CDR3 in DNA: TGTGCCTGGAGTTGGGACAGCTCTGGAAACACCATATATTTT.